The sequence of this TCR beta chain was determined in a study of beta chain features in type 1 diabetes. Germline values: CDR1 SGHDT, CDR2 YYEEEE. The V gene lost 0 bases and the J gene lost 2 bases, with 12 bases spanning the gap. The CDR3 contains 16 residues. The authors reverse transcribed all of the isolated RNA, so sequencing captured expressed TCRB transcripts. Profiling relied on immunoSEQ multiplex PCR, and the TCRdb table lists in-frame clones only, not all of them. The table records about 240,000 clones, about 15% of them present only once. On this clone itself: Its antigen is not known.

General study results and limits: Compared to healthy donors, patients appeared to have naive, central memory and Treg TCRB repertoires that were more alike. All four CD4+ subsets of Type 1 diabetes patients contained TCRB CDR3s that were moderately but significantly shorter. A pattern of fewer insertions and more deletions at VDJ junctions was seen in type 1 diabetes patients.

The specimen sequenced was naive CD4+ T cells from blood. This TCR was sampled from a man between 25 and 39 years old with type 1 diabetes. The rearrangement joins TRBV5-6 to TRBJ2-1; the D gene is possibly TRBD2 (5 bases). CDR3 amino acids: CASSLVDPRAYNEQFF. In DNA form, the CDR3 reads TGTGCCAGCAGCTTGGTCGACCCGAGGGCCTACAATGAGCAGTTCTTC. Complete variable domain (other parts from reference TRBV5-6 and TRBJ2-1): DAGVTQSPTHLIKTRGQQVTLRCSPKSGHDTVSWYQQALGQGPQFIFQYYEEEERQRGNFPDRFSGHQFPNYSSELNVNALLLGDSALYLCASSLVDPRAYNEQFFGPGTRLTVL.